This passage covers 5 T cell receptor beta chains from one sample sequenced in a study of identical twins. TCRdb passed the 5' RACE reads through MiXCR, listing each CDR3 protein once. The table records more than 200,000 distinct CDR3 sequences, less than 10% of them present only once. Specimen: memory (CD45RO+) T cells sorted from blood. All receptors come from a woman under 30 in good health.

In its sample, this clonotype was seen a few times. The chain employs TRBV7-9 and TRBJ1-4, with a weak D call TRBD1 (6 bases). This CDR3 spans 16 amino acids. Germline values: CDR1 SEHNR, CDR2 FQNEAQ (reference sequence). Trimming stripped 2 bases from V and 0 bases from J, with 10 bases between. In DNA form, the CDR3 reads TGTGCCAGCAGCTTACGCAGGGGTGCAACTAATGAAAAACTGTTTTTT. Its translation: CASSLRRGATNEKLFF. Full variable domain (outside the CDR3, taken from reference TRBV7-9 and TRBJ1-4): DTGVSQNPRHKITKRGQNVTFRCDPISEHNRLYWYRQTLGQGPEFLTYFQNEAQLEKSRLLSDRFSAERPKGSFSTLEIQRTEQGDSAMYLCASSLRRGATNEKLFFGSGTQLSVL.

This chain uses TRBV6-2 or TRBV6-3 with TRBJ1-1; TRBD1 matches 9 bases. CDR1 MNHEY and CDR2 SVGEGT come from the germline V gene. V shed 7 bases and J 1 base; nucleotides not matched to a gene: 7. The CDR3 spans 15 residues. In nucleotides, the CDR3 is TGTGCCAGCACGGACAGGGGCTGGGCGAACACTGAAGCTTTCTTT. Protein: CASTDRGWANTEAFF.

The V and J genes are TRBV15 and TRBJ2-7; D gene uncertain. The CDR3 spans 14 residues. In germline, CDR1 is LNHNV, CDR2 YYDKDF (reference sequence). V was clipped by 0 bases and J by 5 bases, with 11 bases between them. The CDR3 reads CATSRDNHLDEQYF. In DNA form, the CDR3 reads TGTGCCACCAGCAGAGATAATCATTTGGACGAGCAGTACTTC.

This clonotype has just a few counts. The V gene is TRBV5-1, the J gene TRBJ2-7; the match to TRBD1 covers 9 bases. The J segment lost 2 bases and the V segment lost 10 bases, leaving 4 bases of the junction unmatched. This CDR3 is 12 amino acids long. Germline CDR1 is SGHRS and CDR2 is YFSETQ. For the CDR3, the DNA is TGCGCCTCCGGGACAGGGCCCTACGAGCAGTACTTC. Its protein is CASGTGPYEQYF.

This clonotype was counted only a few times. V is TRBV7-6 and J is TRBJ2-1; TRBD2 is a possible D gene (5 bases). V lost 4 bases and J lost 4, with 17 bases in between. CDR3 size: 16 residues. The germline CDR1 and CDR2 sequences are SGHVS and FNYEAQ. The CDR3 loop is CASSSSLRGLYNEQFF. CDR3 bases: TGTGCCAGCAGCTCCTCACTTAGAGGACTTTACAATGAGCAGTTCTTC.